Below, 21 T cell receptor beta chains from the same sample are listed, as sequenced in a study of Ad26.COV2.S vaccination and SARS-CoV-2 variants (dated by TCRdb to about 2021). Libraries were built with the immunoSEQ multiplex PCR assay. This immuneACCESS table, as held by TCRdb, lists in-frame sequences with V and J called but not all clones. Of the missing ones, under half trace to an unresolved V gene in checked studies; the others have no known cause. The sample records 380,000 or so clones, roughly 85% of which are singletons. The ten largest clones take up about 7.4% of the sample. This specimen's treatment or condition label, per the study, means: around 19 received Ad26.COV2.S at low or high dose, single or two shots; 5 received placebo; per-sample allocation not given. Repertoires of vaccine and placebo recipients were sequenced from samples collected on day 63 after the first injection.

Sample: peripheral blood, taken in a trial of Ad26.COV2.S vaccine versus placebo. All receptors come from a person aged 18 to 65 who received the Ad26.COV2.S COVID-19 vaccine or a placebo.

This clone occurred once. CDR3 sequence (DNA): TGTGCCAGCAGTTACTCGACCGACAGGATGAATTATGGCTACACCTTC. Protein product: CASSYSTDRMNYGYTF. The chain has TRBV6-6 and TRBJ1-2; D is possibly TRBD1 (6 bases). This CDR3 is built from 16 residues. With 0 bases removed from V and 5 bases from J, the gap between germline ends came to 16 bases. Germline loops: CDR1 MNHNY, CDR2 SVGAGI (reference sequence).

This clone was observed a handful of times. The chain is built from TRBV28 and TRBJ1-1; D is perhaps TRBD1 (5 bases). The germline V gene encodes CDR1 MDHEN and CDR2 SYDVKM. The length of the CDR3 is 13 residues. With 5 bases removed from V and 8 bases from J, the gap between germline ends came to 15 bases. The CDR3 DNA is TGTGCCAGCAGTCGGGGGGACGCGGCAGAAGCTTTCTTT. This sequence encodes CASSRGDAAEAFF.

The rearrangement joins TRBV11-3 to TRBJ1-2; no firm D call. V was trimmed by 1 base and J by 8 bases, leaving 8 bases between them. CDR3 length: 12 amino acids. Germline CDR1 reads SGHNT; CDR2 reads YENEEA. The CDR3 here is CASSLGSVGYTF. The CDR3 coding sequence is TGTGCCAGCAGCTTAGGTTCCGTAGGCTACACCTTC.

V usage is TRBV7-9 and J usage is TRBJ1-2; 7 nucleotides agree with TRBD1. The CDR3 is 13 residues long. The V segment lost 4 bases and the J segment 5 bases; nucleotides outside the gene matches: 4. The V gene's germline CDR1 is SEHNR and CDR2 FQNEAQ (reference sequence). CDR3 DNA: TGTGCCAGCAGCTCGGGACAGCTATATGGCTACACCTTC. Protein product: CASSSGQLYGYTF.

The sample holds many counts of this clone. This chain joins TRBV9 and TRBJ2-6, with a weak D call TRBD1 (5 bases). Between the trimmed V and J ends, which lost 0 bases and 4 bases, there was a span of 17 bases. The CDR3 length is 18 residues. The germline V gene encodes CDR1 SGDLS and CDR2 YYNGEE. CDR3 residues: CASSVEGPTAAGANVLTF. CDR3 DNA sequence: TGTGCCAGCAGCGTAGAAGGGCCGACAGCCGCCGGGGCCAACGTCCTGACTTTC.

The chain is built from TRBV21-1 and TRBJ1-1. TRBV21-1 constitutes a pseudogene. The CDR3 has 16 amino acids. The CDR3 loop reads CASTREPHTAGHEAFF. The CDR3 coding sequence is TGTGCCAGCACAAGGGAGCCCCACACGGCGGGACACGAAGCTTTCTTT.

V gene TRBV6-5 combines with J gene TRBJ1-5; 7 positions match TRBD1. V trimming: 1 base; J trimming: 6 bases; junction bases outside the gene matches: 3. Germline V CDR1 and CDR2: MNHEY, SVGAGI. The CDR3 is 14 residues long. The CDR3 here is CASSYLAGGQPQHF. CDR3 sequence (DNA): TGTGCCAGCAGTTACTTAGCAGGGGGTCAGCCCCAGCATTTT.

This clone was seen just once. The chain is built from TRBV12-3 or TRBV12-4 and TRBJ2-5, with D perhaps TRBD2 (5 bases). The CDR3 consists of 12 residues. V lost 3 bases to trimming and J lost 5 bases, with 7 bases between them. This chain's CDR3 is CASSFPGETQYF. CDR3 nucleotide sequence: TGTGCCAGCAGTTTCCCGGGGGAGACCCAGTACTTC.

V usage is TRBV3-1 (or the pseudogene TRBV3-2) and J usage is TRBJ1-2; D not resolved. The germline V gene encodes CDR1 LGHDT and CDR2 YNNKEL (reference sequence). The length of the CDR3 is 14 residues. The ends were cut back, 0 bases at V and 8 bases at J, with 13 bases in the middle. In nucleotides, the CDR3 is TGTGCCAGCAGCCAAGAAAGGATCGTGGCGGGCTACACCTTC. Residues: CASSQERIVAGYTF.

The rearrangement uses TRBV6-5 and TRBJ2-7; D may match TRBD1 or TRBD2 (5 bases each). Germline CDR1 and CDR2: MNHEY and SVGAGI. The CDR3 spans 14 residues. The ends were cut back, 10 bases at V and 3 bases at J, with 19 bases in the middle. Here the CDR3 reads CATLPSGHLYEQYF. As DNA, the CDR3 is TGTGCCACTCTACCTTCGGGGCACCTCTACGAGCAGTACTTC.

The chain links TRBV18 to TRBJ2-5, with TRBD2 identical over 7 bases. There are 13 residues in the CDR3. Germline V gene lookup returns CDR1 KGHSH and CDR2 LQKENI. Losses at the gene ends were 4 bases for V and 5 bases for J; bases not matched to a gene: 4. This CDR3 reads CASSRGEGETQYF. In DNA form, the CDR3 reads TGTGCCAGCTCACGAGGGGAGGGTGAGACCCAGTACTTC.

The chain uses TRBV10-3 and TRBJ1-5; no clear D. CDR3 length equals 14 residues. Germline V lookup: CDR1 ENHRY, CDR2 SYGVKD. The ends were cut back, 9 bases at V and 0 bases at J, with 12 bases in the middle. The CDR3 region is CAISQAYSNQPQHF. Here the CDR3 DNA reads TGTGCCATATCCCAGGCATATAGCAATCAGCCCCAGCATTTT.

J is TRBJ2-2 and V is TRBV25-1; 9 bases fit TRBD2. The CDR3 has 17 amino acids. Germline CDR1 is MGHDK and CDR2 is SYGVNS. Trimming took 4 bases from V and 3 from J; bases not matched to a gene: 9. CDR3 nucleotide sequence: TGTGCCAGCAGTGTTCTTGGGACTAGCTATGACACCGGGGAGCTGTTTTTT. It encodes CASSVLGTSYDTGELFF.

The chain combines TRBV6-5 with TRBJ2-2; the D is unclear. V lost 5 bases to trimming and J lost 6 bases, with 10 bases between them. Per the germline V gene, CDR1 is MNHEY and CDR2 is SVGAGI. This CDR3 contains 13 residues. The chain's CDR3 is CASSRSLSGELFF. CDR3 nucleotide sequence: TGTGCCAGCAGTCGCTCTCTCTCCGGGGAGCTGTTTTTT.

V usage is TRBV5-1 and J usage is TRBJ2-2; TRBD1 matches 8 bases. Germline V gives CDR1 SGHRS, CDR2 YFSETQ. With 2 bases clipped from V and 6 bases from J, the junction kept 6 bases outside the gene matches. CDR3 length: 15 amino acids. DNA of the CDR3: TGCGCCAGCAGCTTAGGGCAGGGGGCAGCCGGGGAGCTGTTTTTT. Amino acids: CASSLGQGAAGELFF.

The chain carries TRBV7-6 and TRBJ2-1, with D tentatively TRBD2 (6 bases). The CDR3 contains 16 residues. Germline CDR1 is SGHVS and CDR2 is FNYEAQ. V lost 5 bases and J lost 4, with 18 bases in between. CDR3 DNA sequence: TGTGCCAGCAGCACAACGACTAGGGTCTTTTACAATGAGCAGTTCTTC. Protein sequence: CASSTTTRVFYNEQFF.

The CDR3 DNA follows: TGCGCCAGCAGCGCCGGACTAGCGGGAACCCAAGAGACCCAGTACTTC. Protein: CASSAGLAGTQETQYF. The chain carries TRBV5-1 and TRBJ2-5, with 12 bases that match TRBD2. V dropped 4 bases and J dropped 1; count of bases not matched to a gene: 5. Germline CDR1 SGHRS, CDR2 YFSETQ. The CDR3 is made up of 16 amino acids.

The V and J genes are TRBV5-1 and TRBJ1-4, with 7 bases fitting TRBD1. With V trimmed by 0 bases and J by 4 bases, 3 bases remained unmatched. The germline CDR1 and CDR2 sequences are SGHRS and YFSETQ. CDR3 length equals 15 residues. The CDR3 protein is CASSLAGTVNEKLFF. The CDR3 nucleotides are TGCGCCAGCAGCTTGGCGGGGACAGTTAATGAAAAACTGTTTTTT.

The V gene is TRBV9, the J gene TRBJ1-2; a weak D match, TRBD1 (6 bases). Germline-derived CDR1 and CDR2 are SGDLS and YYNGEE. V dropped 4 bases and J dropped 2 bases, with 15 bases sitting between them. The length of the CDR3 is 15 residues. The CDR3 region has the DNA TGTGCCAGCAGCCTCAGGGGCCTAGCGAACTATGGCTACACCTTC. Protein: CASSLRGLANYGYTF.

DNA of the CDR3: TGTGCCAGCAGCTTAGTAGTAAGCCTCGGGGCCTACGAGCAGTACTTC. This gives the protein CASSLVVSLGAYEQYF. The J gene is TRBJ2-7, the V gene TRBV7-8; maybe TRBD2 (5 bases). Trimming removed 1 base at V and 2 bases at J, with 15 bases between. This CDR3 has 16 residues. Germline V CDR1 and CDR2: SGHVS, FQNEAQ.

V gene TRBV7-9 combines with J gene TRBJ2-1; tentative D call: TRBD2 (7 bases). Germline V gene data show CDR1 as SEHNR and CDR2 as FQNEAQ (reference sequence). Between the trimmed V and J ends, which lost 4 bases and 6 bases, there was a span of 19 bases. This CDR3 has 16 amino acids. For the CDR3, the DNA is TGTGCCAGCAGCTCCTTCCGTCGGGGGGCTCTCAATGAGCAGTTCTTC. Translating gives CASSSFRRGALNEQFF.